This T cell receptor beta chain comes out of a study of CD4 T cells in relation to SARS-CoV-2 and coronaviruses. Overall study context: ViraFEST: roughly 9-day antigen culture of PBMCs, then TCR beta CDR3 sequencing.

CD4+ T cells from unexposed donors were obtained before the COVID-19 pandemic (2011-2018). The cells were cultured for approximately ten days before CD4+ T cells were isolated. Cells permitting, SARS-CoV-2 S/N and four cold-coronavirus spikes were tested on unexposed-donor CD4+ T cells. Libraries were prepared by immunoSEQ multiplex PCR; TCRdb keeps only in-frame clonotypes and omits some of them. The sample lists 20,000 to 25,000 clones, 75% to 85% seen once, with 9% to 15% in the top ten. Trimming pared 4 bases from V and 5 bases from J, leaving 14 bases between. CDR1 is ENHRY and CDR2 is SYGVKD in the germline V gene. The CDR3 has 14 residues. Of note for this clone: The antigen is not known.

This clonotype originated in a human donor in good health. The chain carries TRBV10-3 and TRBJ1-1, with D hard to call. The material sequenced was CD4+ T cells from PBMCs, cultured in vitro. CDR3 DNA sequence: TGTGCCATCAGTGCGTCGGAGTGGGAGACTGAAGCTTTCTTT. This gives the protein CAISASEWETEAFF.